The T cell receptor (beta chain) under discussion was sequenced for a study of blood T cell repertoires in COVID-19. Assay: immunoSEQ multiplex PCR; the TCRdb copy retains only in-frame clones and omits some. The sample has 150,000 to 200,000 clones; about 88% are singletons. Germline CDR1 SGHTA, CDR2 FQGNSA. Trimming took 1 base from V and 0 from J, leaving 13 bases between them. There are 17 residues in the CDR3. Sequenced material: peripheral blood. The chain couples TRBV7-2 to TRBJ1-5; tentative D call: TRBD1 (5 bases). This clonotype originated in a woman of 80 years or more in a cohort sampled during active or convalescent COVID-19. The CDR3 DNA follows: TGTGCCAGCAGCTTAGTACGGGGGGGACCTAGCAATCAGCCCCAGCATTTT. As protein: CASSLVRGGPSNQPQHF.